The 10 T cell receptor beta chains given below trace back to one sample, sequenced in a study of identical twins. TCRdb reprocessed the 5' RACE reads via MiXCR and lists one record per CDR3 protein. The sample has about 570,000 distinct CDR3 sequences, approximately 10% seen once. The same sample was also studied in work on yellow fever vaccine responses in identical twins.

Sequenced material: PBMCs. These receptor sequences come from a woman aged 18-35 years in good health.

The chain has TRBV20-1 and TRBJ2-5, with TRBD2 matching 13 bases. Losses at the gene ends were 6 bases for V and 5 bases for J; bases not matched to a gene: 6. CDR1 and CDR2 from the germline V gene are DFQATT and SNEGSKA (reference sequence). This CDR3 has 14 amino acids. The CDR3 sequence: CSARLAGGGETQYF. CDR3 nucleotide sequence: TGCAGTGCGAGACTAGCGGGGGGCGGGGAGACCCAGTACTTC.

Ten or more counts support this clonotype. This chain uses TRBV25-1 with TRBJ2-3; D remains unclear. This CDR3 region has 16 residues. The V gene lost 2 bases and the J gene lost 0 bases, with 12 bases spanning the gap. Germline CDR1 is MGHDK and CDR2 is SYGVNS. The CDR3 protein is CASSEKEIRSTDTQYF. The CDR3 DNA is TGTGCCAGCAGTGAAAAGGAGATTCGGAGCACAGATACGCAGTATTTT.

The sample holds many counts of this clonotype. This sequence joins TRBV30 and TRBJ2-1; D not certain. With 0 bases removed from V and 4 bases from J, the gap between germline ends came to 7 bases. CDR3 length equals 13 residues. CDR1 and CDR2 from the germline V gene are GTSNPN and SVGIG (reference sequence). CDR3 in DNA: TGTGCCTGGAGTGTGACTGGATACAATGAGCAGTTCTTC. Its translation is CAWSVTGYNEQFF.

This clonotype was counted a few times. In DNA, the CDR3 is TGTGCCAGCAGCTTAACCGGACAATCAGATACGCAGTATTTT. Translating gives CASSLTGQSDTQYF. The rearrangement uses TRBV7-8 and TRBJ2-3, with D possibly TRBD1 on 5 matching bases. The V end was cut by 2 bases, the J end by 4 bases, with 10 bases between. Looked up from germline, CDR1 is SGHVS and CDR2 is FQNEAQ. There are 14 residues in the CDR3.

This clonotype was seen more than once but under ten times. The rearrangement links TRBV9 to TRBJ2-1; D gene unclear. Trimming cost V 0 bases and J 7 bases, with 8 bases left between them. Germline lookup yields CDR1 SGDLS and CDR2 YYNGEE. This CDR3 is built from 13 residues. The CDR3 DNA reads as TGTGCCAGCAGCGTAGAAGGACGGAATGAGCAGTTCTTC. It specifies CASSVEGRNEQFF.

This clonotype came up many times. This CDR3 is CASSLDWAQETQYF. CDR3 DNA: TGTGCCAGCAGCTTAGATTGGGCCCAAGAGACCCAGTACTTC. This chain uses TRBV7-2 with TRBJ2-5; D is undetermined. The V gene's germline CDR1 is SGHTA and CDR2 FQGNSA. The CDR3 extends over 14 amino acids. The V and J ends lost 1 base and 1 base respectively, with 7 bases between them.

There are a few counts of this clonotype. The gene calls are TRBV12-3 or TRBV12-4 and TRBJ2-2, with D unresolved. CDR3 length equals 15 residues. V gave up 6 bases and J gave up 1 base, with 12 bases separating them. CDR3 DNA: TGTGCCAGCAGATGGACCGACCGGAACACCGGGGAGCTGTTTTTT. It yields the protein CASRWTDRNTGELFF.

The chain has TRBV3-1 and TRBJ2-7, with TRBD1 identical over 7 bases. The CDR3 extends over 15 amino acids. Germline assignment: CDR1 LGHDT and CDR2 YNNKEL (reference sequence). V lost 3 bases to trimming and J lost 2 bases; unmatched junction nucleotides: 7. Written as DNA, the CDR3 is TGTGCCAGCAGCCAGACCCGGGACAGTCCCTACGAGCAGTACTTC. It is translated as CASSQTRDSPYEQYF.

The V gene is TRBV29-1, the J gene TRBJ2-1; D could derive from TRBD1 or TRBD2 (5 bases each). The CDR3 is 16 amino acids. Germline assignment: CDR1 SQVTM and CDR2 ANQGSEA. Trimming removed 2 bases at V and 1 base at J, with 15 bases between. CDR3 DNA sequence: TGCAGCGTTGAACAGAATCGGGGCCGTTCCTACAATGAGCAGTTCTTC. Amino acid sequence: CSVEQNRGRSYNEQFF.

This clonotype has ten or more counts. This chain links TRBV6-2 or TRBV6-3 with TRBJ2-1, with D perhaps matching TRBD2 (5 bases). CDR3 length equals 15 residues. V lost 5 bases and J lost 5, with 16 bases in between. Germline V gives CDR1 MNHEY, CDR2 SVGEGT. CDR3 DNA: TGTGCCAGCAGTCAGACTATCATTGGGCACAATGAGCAGTTCTTC. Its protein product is CASSQTIIGHNEQFF.